The next 29 T cell receptor beta chains were all read from a single sample in a study of blood T cells in healthy people across ages. Primers used in a second PCR of about 6 to 11 cycles were a sample-barcoded 5' primer and a J-beta primer mix. TCRdb reprocessed the 5' RACE reads with MiXCR, giving one entry per CDR3 protein. The table lists 850,000 or so distinct CDR3 sequences, more than 25% of them singletons. The sequenced material came from blood. The receptors stem from a woman of 80 years or more in good health.

The CDR3 coding sequence is TGCGCCAGCAGCTTCCCGGACAGGGTTCAATACGAGCAGTACTTC. This translates into CASSFPDRVQYEQYF. This chain joins TRBV5-1 and TRBJ2-7; 8 bases are shared with TRBD1. Germline CDR1 reads SGHRS; CDR2 reads YFSETQ. The V and J ends lost 2 bases and 4 bases, in that order; junction bases with no gene match: 8. The length of the CDR3 is 15 residues.

This clonotype was seen many times. The chain uses TRBV7-8 and TRBJ1-4; no definite D call. CDR3 length: 18 amino acids. Trimming took off 2 bases at V and 4 bases at J, with 20 bases between the two ends. CDR1 SGHVS and CDR2 FQNEAQ come from the germline V gene. The CDR3 DNA follows: TGTGCCAGCAGCTTAAGGACCGGGATCCGGAGGAGTAATGAAAAACTGTTTTTT. Translated: CASSLRTGIRRSNEKLFF.

Ten or more counts support this clonotype. The chain carries TRBV5-1 and TRBJ2-5; 7 bases map to TRBD2. Germline V gene sequence: CDR1 SGHRS, CDR2 YFSETQ. CDR3 length equals 14 residues. The V segment lost 4 bases and the J segment 2 bases; nucleotides outside the gene matches: 5. This chain's CDR3 is CASSLTAGQETQYF. The CDR3 DNA follows: TGCGCCAGCAGCCTAACAGCGGGGCAAGAGACCCAGTACTTC.

Concerning this clonotype itself: A much bigger clone sits one base away, suggesting this may be a read error. CDR3 sequence reads: CTSSTGFGEQYF. The CDR3 coding sequence is TGTACCAGCAGTACAGGGTTCGGCGAGCAGTACTTC. The V and J genes are TRBV6-2 or TRBV6-3 and TRBJ2-5, with D possibly matching TRBD1 (6 bases). The tail of the sequence fits TRBJ2-7 better, so the J call may be wrong. The germline gives CDR1 MNHEY, CDR2 SVGEGT. This CDR3 comprises 12 residues.

This clonotype was seen only a few times. One end of the junction is discordant with germline, which a read error may explain. The genes are TRBV12-3 or TRBV12-4 and TRBJ1-5; D is undetermined. The CDR3 is 14 residues long. This chain's CDR3 is CASSRDTSDQPQHF. The CDR3 coding sequence is TGCGCCAGCAGTAGAGACACAAGCGATCAGCCCCAGCATTTT.

This clonotype was found many times. V gene TRBV27 combines with J gene TRBJ2-7; weak D call: TRBD2 (5 bases). This CDR3 is 13 amino acids long. The ends were cut back, 3 bases at V and 3 bases at J, with 9 bases in the middle. Germline V CDR1 and CDR2: MNHEY, SMNVEV (reference sequence). DNA of the CDR3: TGTGCCAGCAGTTTCTGGGGAGACTACGAGCAGTACTTC. Translation gives CASSFWGDYEQYF.

Regarding this clonotype: One end of the junction is discordant with germline, which a read error may explain. The J gene is TRBJ1-4, the V gene TRBV5-4; D perhaps matches TRBD1 (6 bases). Germline assignment: CDR1 SGHNT and CDR2 YYREEE (reference sequence). The CDR3 loop spans 15 amino acids. The CDR3 DNA is TGTGCCAGCGGCTTGGGGGGGGCCTTCGGTGAAAAACTGTTTTTT. Amino acid sequence: CASGLGGAFGEKLFF.

Remarks on this clonotype: Being one base from a much bigger clone, this may be a read error. This chain links TRBV12-3 or TRBV12-4 with TRBJ1-1; tentatively, D is TRBD1 (6 bases). Between the trimmed V and J ends, which lost 3 bases and 5 bases, there was a span of 19 bases. This CDR3 has 16 residues. The CDR3 DNA follows: TGTGCCAGCAGTTTTGCGCGAACAGGGATGGGAACTGAAGCTTTCTTT. Protein: CASSFARTGMGTEAFF.

The rearrangement links TRBV9 to TRBJ1-2; no reliable D call. CDR3 length equals 13 residues. V was clipped by 0 bases and J by 5 bases, with 8 bases between them. The germline V gene encodes CDR1 SGDLS and CDR2 YYNGEE. The CDR3 nucleotides read TGTGCCAGCAGCGTAGAAGGAACTTATGGCTACACCTTC. This sequence encodes CASSVEGTYGYTF.

This clonotype has a handful of counts. The V and J genes are TRBV6-2 or TRBV6-3 and TRBJ2-3; 8 positions match TRBD1. With V trimmed by 2 bases and J by 3 bases, 16 bases remained unmatched. The CDR3 has 19 amino acids. The germline V gene has CDR1 MNHEY and CDR2 SVGEGT. The CDR3 here is CASSYETSDRAVGTDTQYF. The CDR3 DNA is TGTGCCAGCAGTTACGAGACGTCGGACAGGGCGGTTGGGACAGATACGCAGTATTTT.

This clonotype has only a few counts. The V gene is TRBV5-8, the J gene TRBJ1-5; 8 bases match TRBD1. The CDR3 loop spans 16 amino acids. After removal of 2 bases from V and 1 base from J, the junction contained 5 bases not matched to a gene. Germline V gene data show CDR1 as SGHTS and CDR2 as YDEGEE. The CDR3 spells CASSLTQGASNQPQHF. In DNA form, the CDR3 reads TGTGCCAGCAGCTTAACGCAGGGGGCGAGCAATCAGCCCCAGCATTTT.

Many counts were recorded for this clonotype. This rearrangement joins TRBV11-2 to TRBJ2-1, with 12 bases lining up with TRBD2. This CDR3 has 16 residues. Germline lookup yields CDR1 SGHAT and CDR2 FQNNGV. Germline trimming cut 5 bases from V and 2 bases from J; bases unmatched to any gene: 4. CDR3 residues: CASSPRTSGTYNEQFF. The CDR3 coding sequence is TGTGCCAGCAGCCCTCGGACTAGCGGGACCTACAATGAGCAGTTCTTC.

This clonotype was seen ten or more times. The chain is built from TRBV5-5 and TRBJ2-3; D might be TRBD2 (7 bases). This CDR3 comprises 17 residues. From germline, CDR1 is SGHKS and CDR2 YYEKEE (reference sequence). V lost 0 bases and J 3 bases, leaving 17 bases between the germline ends. The CDR3 here is CASSLEGVGGRTDTQYF. The CDR3 bases are TGTGCCAGCAGCTTGGAGGGTGTGGGGGGGCGGACAGATACGCAGTATTTT. Variable domain in full (rest from reference TRBV5-5 and TRBJ2-3): DAGVTQSPTHLIKTRGQQVTLRCSPISGHKSVSWYQQVLGQGPQFIFQYYEKEERGRGNFPDRFSARQFPNYSSELNVNALLLGDSALYLCASSLEGVGGRTDTQYFGPGTRLTVL.

Ten or more counts support this clonotype. The CDR3 nucleotides read TGTGCCAGCAGTGTAGTGGGTATGGGGGCAGGTAGCGAGCAGTACTTC. This codes for CASSVVGMGAGSEQYF. The J gene is TRBJ2-7, the V gene TRBV6-1, with D perhaps matching TRBD1 (6 bases). Trimming shortened V by 4 bases and J by 6 bases, and 22 bases separated the two germline ends. Germline values: CDR1 MNHNS, CDR2 SASEGT. The CDR3 is 16 residues long.

The chain has TRBV6-5 and TRBJ1-1; D ambiguous. The ends were cut back, 6 bases at V and 0 bases at J, with 11 bases in the middle. CDR1 MNHEY and CDR2 SVGAGI come from the germline V gene. There are 14 residues in the CDR3. The CDR3 is CASRNRDMNTEAFF. The DNA for the CDR3 is TGTGCCAGCAGAAACAGAGACATGAACACTGAAGCTTTCTTT.

As to this clonotype: The conserved final phenylalanine or tryptophan is absent from the CDR3, which likely points to a read error. This chain connects TRBV20-1 to TRBJ2-7, with D perhaps assigned TRBD1 or TRBD2 (5 bases each). Germline CDR1 and CDR2: DFQATT and SNEGSKA (reference sequence). The length of the CDR3 is 12 residues. With 4 bases removed from V and 2 bases from J, the gap between germline ends came to 9 bases. In DNA, the CDR3 is TGCAGTGCTAATCGGGGCGCCTACGAGCAGTACTGC. Translation gives CSANRGAYEQYC.

The chain carries TRBV12-3 or TRBV12-4 and TRBJ2-4; 8 positions agree with TRBD1. Matching the DNA end better, TRBJ2-7 makes the J call doubtful. The CDR3 consists of 15 residues. In DNA, the CDR3 is TGTGCCAGCAGTTTAGGGCCAGGGACAGGCGGCGAGCAGTACTTC. Protein: CASSLGPGTGGEQYF.

This clonotype has only a few counts. This could be a read error, since a much larger clone is one nucleotide away. The rearrangement uses TRBV20-1 and TRBJ2-5; unclear D gene. The J call could be wrong; TRBJ2-1 is a better fit for the DNA end. Germline lookup yields CDR1 DFQATT and CDR2 SNEGSKA (reference sequence). The CDR3 consists of 13 residues. CDR3: CSARRQYQETQFF. The CDR3 DNA is TGCAGTGCTAGACGTCAGTACCAAGAGACCCAGTTCTTC.

The V and J genes are TRBV5-6 and TRBJ1-5; D gene unclear. The ends were cut back, 3 bases at V and 9 bases at J, with 13 bases in the middle. CDR1 and CDR2 (germline): SGHDT, YYEEEE. This CDR3 is built from 13 residues. The CDR3 DNA sequence: TGTGCCAGCAGCTCCGACGGTTATACGCCCCAGCATTTT. The encoded protein is CASSSDGYTPQHF.

The chain carries TRBV7-2 and TRBJ1-3; D unclear. Per the germline V gene, CDR1 is SGHTA and CDR2 is FQGNSA. Trimming cost V 2 bases and J 8 bases, with 25 bases left between them. This CDR3 is 18 amino acids long. The CDR3, as DNA: TGTGCCAGCAGCTTAAAAGTGGGCAGCGCCCTCACTAGAGACACCATATATTTT. This translates into CASSLKVGSALTRDTIYF.

The chain links TRBV5-4 to TRBJ2-4; TRBD2 might be the D (6 bases). Trimming left V 4 bases short and J 5 bases short, with 13 bases between. The CDR3 has 14 amino acids. CDR1 is SGHNT, CDR2 YYREEE, per germline (reference sequence). Written as DNA, the CDR3 is TGTGCCAGCAGCACTCGGAGGGAGGAAAACATTCAGTACTTC. It codes for CASSTRREENIQYF.

CDR3 in DNA: TGTGCCAGCAGCCCTGGCGAGGGGGGGAACACCGGGGAGCTGTTTTTT. It specifies CASSPGEGGNTGELFF. The rearrangement links TRBV7-9 to TRBJ2-2; possibly TRBD1 or TRBD2 for D (6 bases each). The CDR3 is 16 amino acids. Looked up from germline, CDR1 is SEHNR and CDR2 is FQNEAQ (reference sequence). V was clipped by 5 bases and J by 1 base, with 14 bases between them. The full variable domain, completed using reference TRBV7-9 and TRBJ2-2, is DTGVSQNPRHKITKRGQNVTFRCDPISEHNRLYWYRQTLGQGPEFLTYFQNEAQLEKSRLLSDRFSAERPKGSFSTLEIQRTEQGDSAMYLCASSPGEGGNTGELFFGEGSRLTVL.

This clonotype was recorded at least ten times. The gene calls are TRBV25-1 and TRBJ1-2, with a possible D match to TRBD1 (6 bases). CDR3 length equals 15 residues. V gave up 1 base and J gave up 2 bases, with 11 bases separating them. CDR1 and CDR2 from the germline V gene are MGHDK and SYGVNS. CDR3 sequence (DNA): TGTGCCAGCAGTGAATCAGGGGCAGTAAACTATGGCTACACCTTC. Encoded protein: CASSESGAVNYGYTF.

The chain is built from TRBV7-2 and TRBJ2-5; D may be TRBD1 or TRBD2 (5 bases each). CDR1 and CDR2 (germline): SGHTA, FQGNSA. V was shortened by 1 base and J by 7 bases, with 13 bases between the two germline ends. The CDR3 sequence is 14 residues long. The CDR3 coding sequence is TGTGCCAGCAGCTTAGGCGTAGGGACGGGGACCCAGTACTTC. This codes for CASSLGVGTGTQYF.

This clonotype appeared a few times. This chain uses TRBV12-3 or TRBV12-4 with TRBJ1-1; D is undetermined. The CDR3 runs to 13 residues. Trimming removed 6 bases at V and 7 bases at J, with 15 bases between. DNA of the CDR3: TGTGCCAGCAGCTCCAGCCTGAACGGTGAAGCTTTCTTT. It yields the protein CASSSSLNGEAFF.

The chain has TRBV28 and TRBJ2-1; D is unresolved. The J call may be wrong; the DNA end is better matched by TRBJ2-7. This CDR3 has 15 amino acids. CDR1 is MDHEN, CDR2 SYDVKM, per germline. The CDR3 protein is CASSRVPSSYNEQYF. CDR3 in DNA: TGTGCCAGCAGCCGGGTCCCGAGCTCCTACAATGAGCAGTACTTC.

The chain joins TRBV28 to TRBJ1-5; D is uncertain. Germline CDR1 and CDR2: MDHEN and SYDVKM. V gave up 3 bases and J gave up 4 bases, with 10 bases separating them. The CDR3 runs 14 residues. CDR3 nucleotides: TGTGCCAGCAGTTTTTCCCACGGTAATCAGCCCCAGCATTTT. Protein product: CASSFSHGNQPQHF.

V and J are TRBV13 and TRBJ1-5; a possible D gene is TRBD1 (6 bases). V lost 7 bases, J lost 7 bases, and 11 bases lay in between. This CDR3 is 12 amino acids long. The germline gives CDR1 PRHDT, CDR2 FYEKMQ (reference sequence). The CDR3 DNA follows: TGTGCCAGCACACAGGGTAGCCAGCCCCAGCATTTT. It specifies CASTQGSQPQHF.

This clonotype was picked up many times. The J gene is TRBJ2-1, the V gene TRBV6-2 or TRBV6-3; 8 positions agree with TRBD2. Germline-derived CDR1 and CDR2 are MNHEY and SVGEGT. CDR3 length equals 16 residues. Trimming removed 5 bases from V and 4 bases from J; junction bases left unmatched: 10. CDR3: CASSPLPGGGYNEQFF. CDR3 DNA sequence: TGTGCCAGCAGTCCACTCCCGGGGGGGGGTTACAATGAGCAGTTCTTC.